This T cell receptor beta chain is drawn from a study of vaccination and CD4 T cells after COVID-19. Noted treatment: roughly nine-day PBMC culture with coronavirus spike peptide pools or control peptides (ViraFEST assay). Sequencing of DNA taken from cultured CD4+ T cells relied on the Oncomine TCR Beta short-read assay. TCRdb re-analysed the PCR reads in MiXCR, keeping a single row per CDR3 protein. The table lists more than 3,000 distinct CDR3 sequences, roughly a quarter of them singletons, with less than 20% in the top ten. In this sample, this clonotype turned up a few times. What it binds is unknown. The CDR3 sequence is 16 residues long. Germline values: CDR1 DFQATT, CDR2 SNEGSKA (reference sequence). The J segment lost 1 base and the V segment lost 6 bases, leaving 8 bases of the junction unmatched.

The chain joins TRBV20-1 to TRBJ2-1, with 11 bases aligning to TRBD2. The starting material was CD4+ T cells from blood, cultured in vitro, obtained after SARS-CoV-2 vaccination. The receptor's source is a human donor who had recovered from COVID-19. The CDR3 region is CSAIVAGGASYNEQFF. The CDR3 DNA follows: TGCAGTGCAATCGTAGCGGGGGGGGCTTCCTACAATGAGCAGTTCTTC.